A single T cell receptor beta chain is shown here with its context. This sample stems from a study of CD8+ T cells in alopecia areata. Reverse transcription of extracted RNA yielded cDNA, which provided the sequencing template. Profiling relied on immunoSEQ multiplex PCR, and the TCRdb table lists in-frame clones only, not all of them. This table has under 250,000 clones, 50% to 70% appearing once. Germline-derived CDR1 and CDR2 are MGHRA and YSYEKL. The CDR3 extends over 14 amino acids. V was pared by 6 bases and J by 8 bases, with 11 bases of the junction left unmatched. This chain connects TRBV4-1 to TRBJ1-2; 8 nucleotides line up with TRBD1. The receptor's source is a human donor with alopecia areata. Material: CD4+ T cells sorted from blood, obtained at week 0. CDR3 in DNA: TGCGCCAGCAGGGGGACAGGCGCCGGGATGGGCTACACCTTC. Translating gives CASRGTGAGMGYTF.